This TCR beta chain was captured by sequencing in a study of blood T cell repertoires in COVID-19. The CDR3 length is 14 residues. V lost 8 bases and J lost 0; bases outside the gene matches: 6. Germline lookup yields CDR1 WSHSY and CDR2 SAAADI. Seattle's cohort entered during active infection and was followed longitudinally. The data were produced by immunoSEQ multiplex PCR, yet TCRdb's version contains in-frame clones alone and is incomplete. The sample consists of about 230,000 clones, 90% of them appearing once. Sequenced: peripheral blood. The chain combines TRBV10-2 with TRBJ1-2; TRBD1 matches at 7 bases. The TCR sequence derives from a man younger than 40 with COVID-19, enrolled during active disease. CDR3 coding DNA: TGCGCCAGCCGAATAGGACAGGCTAACTATGGCTACACCTTC. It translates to CASRIGQANYGYTF.